This T cell receptor beta chain was obtained from a study of T cell responses to AZD1222 COVID-19 vaccine. Study results and limitations: In all cases, repertoires were sampled only after the peak T cell response.

About this clone itself: Its antigen is unidentified.

The data were produced by immunoSEQ multiplex PCR, yet TCRdb's version contains in-frame clones alone and is incomplete. The sample carries 85,000 to 100,000 clones, roughly 88% recorded once. Germline V gives CDR1 SGHTA, CDR2 FQGNSA. V was trimmed by 5 bases and J by 8 bases, leaving 18 bases between them. The CDR3 loop spans 14 amino acids. The source is an adult in good health. This chain connects TRBV7-2 to TRBJ1-2, with unresolved D. Sequencing was performed on peripheral blood, taken on day 0 of AZD1222 vaccination. Written as DNA, the CDR3 is TGTGCCAGCAGCCTAGTGGGCGATTCGGAAGGCTACACCTTC. Its translation is CASSLVGDSEGYTF. The complete variable domain, with remaining parts taken from reference TRBV7-2 and TRBJ1-2, reads GAGVSQSPSNKVTEKGKDVELRCDPISGHTALYWYRQSLGQGLEFLIYFQGNSAPDKSGLPSDRFSAERTGGSVSTLTIQRTQQEDSAVYLCASSLVGDSEGYTFGSGTRLTVV.